Shown below are 14 T cell receptor beta chains from a single sample sequenced in a study of CD8 T cells in ankylosing spondylitis. Each CDR3 protein is one row after TCRdb ran MiXCR on the 5' RACE reads. The table lists roughly 35,000 distinct CDR3 sequences, approximately 17% of them singletons. Input material: blood. These TCRs come from a male donor with ankylosing spondylitis or in good health (not recorded which).

The rearrangement joins TRBV12-3 or TRBV12-4 to TRBJ2-7; 9 nucleotides agree with TRBD1. CDR3 length: 14 residues. J was trimmed by 2 bases and V by 6 bases; bases with no gene match: 5. As DNA, the CDR3 is TGTGCCAGCAGCCCGGACAGGGGTCCCTACGAGCAGTACGTC. Residues: CASSPDRGPYEQYV.

This clonotype was picked up one time. This sequence joins TRBV7-3 and TRBJ2-1, with D unresolved. Trimming pared 1 base from V and 5 bases from J, leaving 12 bases between. The CDR3 sequence is 15 residues long. The germline gives CDR1 SGHTA, CDR2 FQGTGA. The CDR3 here is CASSLSPQSDNEQFF. The DNA for the CDR3 is TGTGCCAGCAGCTTAAGTCCACAGAGTGACAATGAGCAGTTCTTC.

The genes are TRBV2 and TRBJ2-1; D is undetermined. The CDR3 totals 15 residues. With 6 bases removed from V and 0 bases from J, the gap between germline ends came to 12 bases. Germline V CDR1 and CDR2: SNHLY, FYNNEI. The CDR3 sequence is CASSPGPSSYNEQFF. In nucleotides, the CDR3 is TGTGCCAGCAGCCCTGGCCCCAGCTCCTACAATGAGCAGTTCTTC. The full variable domain, rest sourced from reference TRBV2 and TRBJ2-1, is EPEVTQTPSHQVTQMGQEVILRCVPISNHLYFYWYRQILGQKVEFLVSFYNNEISEKSEIFDDQFSVERPDGSNFTLKIRSTKLEDSAMYFCASSPGPSSYNEQFFGPGTRLTVL.

This clonotype was found a few times. This sequence joins TRBV7-3 and TRBJ2-2, with no clear D. This CDR3 is 14 amino acids long. The germline V gene encodes CDR1 SGHTA and CDR2 FQGTGA. V lost 3 bases and J lost 2, with 7 bases in between. The DNA for the CDR3 is TGTGCCAGCAGCTTTAGGGATAACACCGGGGAGCTGTTTTTT. The encoded protein is CASSFRDNTGELFF.

This clonotype was observed a few times. The rearrangement links TRBV28 to TRBJ1-5; D is ambiguous. The CDR3 extends over 16 amino acids. Germline V gives CDR1 MDHEN, CDR2 SYDVKM. Between the trimmed V and J ends, which lost 7 bases and 0 bases, there was a span of 16 bases. The CDR3 reads CASNSRGIPSNQPQHF. The CDR3 DNA is TGTGCCAGCAATTCACGTGGGATCCCTAGCAATCAGCCCCAGCATTTT.

The chain links TRBV5-1 to TRBJ1-1; D is unresolved. V shed 1 base and J shed 0 bases, with 4 bases lying between them. The CDR3 is made up of 13 amino acids. Per germline, CDR1 SGHRS and CDR2 YFSETQ. The CDR3 bases are TGCGCCAGCAGCTTGTCTCTGAACACTGAAGCTTTCTTT. This gives the protein CASSLSLNTEAFF.

The sample holds a few counts of this clonotype. The rearrangement links TRBV27 to TRBJ2-2; TRBD2 aligns across 7 bases. V lost 5 bases and J lost 7; bases outside the gene matches: 13. Per the germline V gene, CDR1 is MNHEY and CDR2 is SMNVEV (reference sequence). CDR3 length: 16 residues. DNA of the CDR3: TGTGCCAGCAGTCCAGGACTGGCGGGAGAAGTCGGGGAGCTGTTTTTT. Amino acid sequence: CASSPGLAGEVGELFF.

The gene calls are TRBV30 and TRBJ1-1; 7 bases map to TRBD1. Germline CDR1 GTSNPN, CDR2 SVGIG (reference sequence). V trimming: 0 bases; J trimming: 10 bases; junction bases outside the gene matches: 8. There are 13 residues in the CDR3. The CDR3 DNA sequence: TGTGCCTGGAGTGTACTCGCAGGGGGAGGAGCTTTCTTT. This encodes CAWSVLAGGGAFF.

The rearrangement joins TRBV3-1 to TRBJ2-1; 10 bases are shared with TRBD1. The V and J ends lost 4 bases and 14 bases, in that order; junction bases with no gene match: 5. This CDR3 spans 12 amino acids. Germline values: CDR1 LGHDT, CDR2 YNNKEL (reference sequence). The chain's CDR3 is CASSLAGTGEFF. Here the CDR3 DNA reads TGTGCCAGCAGCCTTGCCGGGACAGGGGAGTTCTTC.

The J gene is TRBJ1-1, the V gene TRBV12-3 or TRBV12-4, with TRBD1 identical over 8 bases. The length of the CDR3 is 14 residues. V shed 5 bases and J 4 bases; nucleotides not matched to a gene: 6. The CDR3 is CASSPQGAITEAFF. The CDR3 region has the DNA TGTGCCAGCAGTCCCCAGGGGGCAATCACTGAAGCTTTCTTT.

This clonotype was detected only a few times. The chain joins TRBV7-3 to TRBJ2-2; D uncertain. The CDR3 loop spans 13 amino acids. Trimming left V 4 bases short and J 6 bases short, with 9 bases between. Germline V gene lookup returns CDR1 SGHTA and CDR2 FQGTGA. In DNA, the CDR3 is TGTGCCAGCAGCTCCTCCCTCTCCGGGGAGCTGTTTTTT. Amino acids: CASSSSLSGELFF.

The V call is TRBV6-1, the J call TRBJ1-1, with D hard to call. The CDR3 sequence is 12 residues long. Germline V gene sequence: CDR1 MNHNS, CDR2 SASEGT. V dropped 6 bases and J dropped 0 bases, with 5 bases sitting between them. CDR3: CASREVNTEAFF. The CDR3 DNA is TGTGCCAGCAGGGAGGTGAACACTGAAGCTTTCTTT.

This clonotype turned up a few times. V gene TRBV2 combines with J gene TRBJ2-2; 8 bases map to TRBD1. Germline CDR1 is SNHLY and CDR2 is FYNNEI. Trimming removed 5 bases from V and 7 bases from J; junction bases left unmatched: 9. This CDR3 has 15 amino acids. The CDR3 DNA sequence: TGTGCCAGCAGTACCCACGGACAGGGCAACGGGGAGCTGTTTTTT. This codes for CASSTHGQGNGELFF.

The rearrangement uses TRBV6-6 and TRBJ2-1; possibly TRBD2 for D (5 bases). V lost 0 bases and J lost 7, with 13 bases in between. The CDR3 is 15 amino acids. CDR1 is MNHNY, CDR2 SVGAGI, per germline (reference sequence). The CDR3 spells CASSYSIEGWNEQFF. CDR3 nucleotide sequence: TGTGCCAGCAGTTACTCGATAGAGGGATGGAATGAGCAGTTCTTC.